The clone carrying this T cell receptor (beta chain) has only a few counts. The antigen is undetermined. This sample stems from a study of T-cell memory formation after mild COVID-19. Study overall: In these data, TCR clusters were largely donor specific.

Study-wide points: Memory sampled before infection contained some responding clones, suggesting cross-reactive memory joined. Clones that shrank (day 15 to 85) were balanced CD4/CD8, whereas later expanders leaned CD4+.

Constant-segment primers were used for 5'RACE, and the resulting TCR alpha and TCR beta cDNA libraries carried sample barcodes and UMIs. TCRdb fed the 5' RACE reads into MiXCR, producing one record per CDR3 protein. This table holds around 450,000 distinct CDR3 sequences, approximately 25% found once. Germline values: CDR1 ENHRY, CDR2 SYGVKD. The length of the CDR3 is 17 residues. V was shortened by 0 bases and J by 2 bases, with 16 bases between the two germline ends. The TCR comes from an adult woman who had mild COVID-19 (a few samples of this study predate the infection). Cell type and time point are not known. Material for sequencing was PBMCs or a T cell subset sorted from them (not recorded which). This chain joins TRBV10-3 and TRBJ1-2; a possible D gene is TRBD1 (6 bases). CDR3: CAISESRPGTMNYGYTF. CDR3 sequence (DNA): TGTGCCATCAGTGAGTCAAGACCCGGGACAATGAACTATGGCTACACCTTC.